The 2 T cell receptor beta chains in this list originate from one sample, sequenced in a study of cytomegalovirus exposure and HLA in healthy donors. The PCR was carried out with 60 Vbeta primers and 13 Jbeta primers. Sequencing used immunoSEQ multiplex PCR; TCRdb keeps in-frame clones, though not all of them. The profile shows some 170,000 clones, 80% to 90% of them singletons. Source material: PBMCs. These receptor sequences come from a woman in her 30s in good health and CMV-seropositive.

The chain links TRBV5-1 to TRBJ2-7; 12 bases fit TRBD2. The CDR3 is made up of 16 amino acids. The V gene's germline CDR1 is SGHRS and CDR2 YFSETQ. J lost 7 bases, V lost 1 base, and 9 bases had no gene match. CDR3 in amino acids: CASSLLPTSGGEEQYF. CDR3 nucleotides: TGCGCCAGCAGCTTGTTACCGACTAGCGGGGGCGAAGAGCAGTACTTC.

This CDR3 is CASSSPSGTETSGANVLTF. The CDR3 nucleotides read TGTGCCAGCAGCTCCCCTTCCGGGACAGAGACCTCTGGGGCCAACGTCCTGACTTTC. The chain joins TRBV5-4 to TRBJ2-6; 7 bases are a match to TRBD1. CDR1 is SGHNT and CDR2 is YYREEE in the germline V gene (reference sequence). Trimming at V came to 3 bases and at J to 0 bases, leaving 12 bases not matched to a gene. The CDR3 extends over 19 amino acids.